This is a list of T cell receptor beta chains from one sample in a study of glioma-infiltrating T cells after dendritic cell vaccination. The method was immunoSEQ multiplex PCR; TCRdb's version includes in-frame clones alone and lacks a portion of them. The sample has about 64,000 clones, around 83% seen once. Material: blood, obtained before dendritic cell vaccination. These receptors came from a human donor with glioblastoma. CDR3s include the opening cysteine and the closing phenylalanine or tryptophan. D genes are given only for firm matches. Only part of the rows carry a size: once, few, many, or a class if the clone is expanded.

cdr3_aa: CASSLEGGPRAEAFF; cdr3_nt: TGTGCCAGCAGTTTAGAAGGAGGGCCCCGCGCTGAAGCTTTCTTT; d_call: -; j_call: TRBJ1-1; v_call: TRBV27; clone_size: -
cdr3_aa: CATSRRQGAGGELFF; cdr3_nt: TGTGCCACCAGCAGACGACAGGGGGCTGGCGGGGAGCTGTTTTTT; d_call: TRBD1; j_call: TRBJ2-2; v_call: TRBV15; clone_size: -
cdr3_aa: CASSLGQQETQYF; cdr3_nt: TGTGCCAGCAGCTTGGGGCAGCAAGAGACCCAGTACTTC; d_call: -; j_call: TRBJ2-5; v_call: TRBV5-4; clone_size: -
cdr3_aa: CASSLRQGGNSPLHF; cdr3_nt: TGTGCCAGCAGCTTGCGACAGGGAGGTAATTCACCCCTCCACTTT; d_call: TRBD1; j_call: TRBJ1-6; v_call: TRBV5-6; clone_size: -
cdr3_aa: CASSFSGVGAKNIQYF; cdr3_nt: TGTGCCAGCAGCTTCTCAGGGGTGGGGGCCAAAAACATTCAGTACTTC; d_call: -; j_call: TRBJ2-4; v_call: TRBV5-6; clone_size: once
cdr3_aa: CASSLTGAEGGYTF; cdr3_nt: TGCGCCAGCAGCCTTACCGGGGCGGAGGGAGGCTACACCTTC; d_call: -; j_call: TRBJ1-2; v_call: TRBV5-1; clone_size: -
cdr3_aa: CAISESAGGELFF; cdr3_nt: TGTGCCATCAGTGAGTCTGCAGGGGGGGAGCTGTTTTTT; d_call: -; j_call: TRBJ2-2; v_call: TRBV10-3; clone_size: -
cdr3_aa: CSVKTGEAFF; cdr3_nt: TGCAGCGTTAAGACAGGGGAAGCTTTCTTT; d_call: TRBD1; j_call: TRBJ1-1; v_call: TRBV29-1; clone_size: few
cdr3_aa: CASSLAGPNYEQYF; cdr3_nt: TGTGCCAGCAGTTTAGCGGGGCCTAACTACGAGCAGTACTTC; d_call: -; j_call: TRBJ2-7; v_call: TRBV27; clone_size: -
cdr3_aa: CASSGAYRGHSEKLFF; cdr3_nt: TGCGCCAGCAGCGGAGCCTACAGGGGGCATTCTGAAAAACTGTTTTTT; d_call: TRBD1; j_call: TRBJ1-4; v_call: TRBV5-1; clone_size: -
cdr3_aa: CASSLMDRATDTQYF; cdr3_nt: TGTGCCAGCAGCTTAATGGACAGGGCCACAGATACGCAGTATTTT; d_call: TRBD1; j_call: TRBJ2-3; v_call: TRBV7-9; clone_size: -
cdr3_aa: CAWSGTGGEVNYGYTF; cdr3_nt: TGTGCCTGGAGCGGAACGGGAGGGGAGGTTAACTATGGCTACACCTTC; d_call: -; j_call: TRBJ1-2; v_call: TRBV30; clone_size: -
cdr3_aa: CASSDIYNSPLHF; cdr3_nt: TGTGCCAGCAGTGATATCTATAATTCACCCCTCCACTTT; d_call: -; j_call: TRBJ1-6; v_call: TRBV25-1; clone_size: -
cdr3_aa: CASSASDSKRTEAFF; cdr3_nt: TGTGCCAGCAGCGCCTCGGACAGTAAAAGGACTGAAGCTTTCTTT; d_call: -; j_call: TRBJ1-1; v_call: TRBV9; clone_size: -
cdr3_aa: CASSQRVFPTDTQYF; cdr3_nt: TGCGCCAGCAGCCAACGGGTTTTTCCCACAGATACGCAGTATTTT; d_call: -; j_call: TRBJ2-3; v_call: TRBV4-1; clone_size: -
cdr3_aa: CSVGQGTGADTQYF; cdr3_nt: TGCAGCGTGGGTCAGGGGACAGGGGCAGATACGCAGTATTTT; d_call: TRBD1; j_call: TRBJ2-3; v_call: TRBV29-1; clone_size: -
cdr3_aa: CASSSGQDTDTQYF; cdr3_nt: TGCGCCAGCAGCTCGGGACAGGACACAGATACGCAGTATTTT; d_call: TRBD1; j_call: TRBJ2-3; v_call: TRBV5-1; clone_size: -
cdr3_aa: CASNNYGDTQYF; cdr3_nt: TGTGCCAGCAACAACTACGGAGATACGCAGTATTTT; d_call: -; j_call: TRBJ2-3; v_call: TRBV6-5; clone_size: -
cdr3_aa: CASSGLGGGLSSYEQYF; cdr3_nt: TGTGCCAGCAGCGGTCTCGGGGGGGGCCTCAGCTCCTACGAGCAGTACTTC; d_call: TRBD2; j_call: TRBJ2-7; v_call: TRBV11-2; clone_size: -
cdr3_aa: CASSATGNTEAFF; cdr3_nt: TGTGCCAGCAGTGCCACAGGGAACACTGAAGCTTTCTTT; d_call: -; j_call: TRBJ1-1; v_call: TRBV6-4; clone_size: few
cdr3_aa: CAPGARGRGTEAFF; cdr3_nt: TGCGCCCCCGGTGCGAGGGGAAGGGGGACTGAAGCTTTCTTT; d_call: -; j_call: TRBJ1-1; v_call: TRBV23-1; clone_size: -
cdr3_aa: CASSEGVRYNEQFF; cdr3_nt: TGTGCCAGCAGTGAAGGCGTGCGCTACAATGAGCAGTTCTTC; d_call: -; j_call: TRBJ2-1; v_call: TRBV2; clone_size: -